Each of the 21 T cell receptor beta chains below was sequenced from the same sample in a study of T-cell memory formation after mild COVID-19. TCRdb fed the 5' RACE reads into MiXCR, producing one record per CDR3 protein. The data hold 500,000 to 600,000 distinct CDR3 sequences, with 15% to 20% observed a single time. The sequencing sample was made of PBMCs or a T cell subset sorted from them (not recorded which). The source of these receptors is an adult woman who had mild COVID-19 (a few samples of this study predate the infection). Cell type and time point are not known.

This clonotype has just a few counts. V is TRBV29-1 and J is TRBJ2-7, with D perhaps being TRBD1 or TRBD2 (5 bases each). The CDR3 has 15 residues. V gave up 3 bases and J gave up 0 bases, with 15 bases separating them. Germline V gene sequence: CDR1 SQVTM, CDR2 ANQGSEA. The CDR3 region has the DNA TGCAGCGTTGATTTATACGGGGCCAGCTCCTACGAGCAGTACTTC. Residues: CSVDLYGASSYEQYF.

This chain links TRBV20-1 with TRBJ2-5, with D unresolved. The CDR3 loop spans 15 amino acids. Germline V gene lookup returns CDR1 DFQATT and CDR2 SNEGSKA (reference sequence). Between the trimmed V and J ends, which lost 3 bases and 5 bases, there was a span of 19 bases. The CDR3 DNA follows: TGCAGTGCTAGCCCCATCAGTAGTGATAAGGAGACCCAGTACTTC. Its translation: CSASPISSDKETQYF.

The table lists this clonotype with a few counts. This rearrangement joins TRBV5-1 to TRBJ2-3, with D maybe TRBD2 (6 bases). CDR1 and CDR2 (germline): SGHRS, YFSETQ. Trimming removed 1 base from V and 0 bases from J, with 15 bases in between. CDR3 length: 17 amino acids. Here the CDR3 DNA reads TGCGCCAGCAGCTTGACCTCCATAGCGGCCAGCACAGATACGCAGTATTTT. The encoded protein is CASSLTSIAASTDTQYF.

CDR3 sequence (DNA): TGTGCCAGCAGCTTCCCGGTGGGAGTGGAGACCCAGTACTTC. It is translated as CASSFPVGVETQYF. This chain uses TRBV7-2 with TRBJ2-5; D possibly corresponds to TRBD2 (5 bases). From germline, CDR1 is SGHTA and CDR2 FQGNSA. Between the trimmed V and J ends, which lost 3 bases and 5 bases, there was a span of 13 bases. This CDR3 region has 14 residues. The full variable domain, its missing parts supplied by reference TRBV7-2 and TRBJ2-5, is GAGVSQSPSNKVTEKGKDVELRCDPISGHTALYWYRQSLGQGLEFLIYFQGNSAPDKSGLPSDRFSAERTGGSVSTLTIQRTQQEDSAVYLCASSFPVGVETQYFGPGTRLLVL.

This clonotype was seen a handful of times. This chain links TRBV7-9 with TRBJ2-5; D is undetermined. Germline V gene data show CDR1 as SEHNR and CDR2 as FQNEAQ (reference sequence). V was pared by 0 bases and J by 0 bases, with 8 bases between. The CDR3 totals 15 residues. The CDR3 sequence: CASSLAGLDQETQYF. CDR3 DNA sequence: TGTGCCAGCAGCTTAGCGGGTCTAGACCAAGAGACCCAGTACTTC.

The table lists this clonotype with many counts. Germline and junction disagree at one end, which may indicate a read error. The CDR3 DNA sequence: TGTGCCAGCACCTTGGGGCCGGGGGTGACCTACAATGAGCAGTTCTTC. Its translation is CASTLGPGVTYNEQFF. This chain uses TRBV5-5 with TRBJ2-1; D is perhaps TRBD2 (6 bases). Germline CDR1 SGHKS, CDR2 YYEKEE (reference sequence). The CDR3 is made up of 16 amino acids.

The CDR3 region has the DNA TGTGCCAGCAGCTCCCTTTATGGGGGGCAGGGTGAAGGAGCTTTCTTT. This translates into CASSSLYGGQGEGAFF. The chain is built from TRBV5-5 and TRBJ1-1; the D gene is possibly TRBD1 (6 bases). The CDR3 has 16 residues. CDR1 is SGHKS and CDR2 is YYEKEE in the germline V gene (reference sequence). Trimming removed 3 bases from V and 10 bases from J, with 25 bases in between.

J is TRBJ1-2 and V is TRBV12-3 or TRBV12-4; 8 bases are shared with TRBD1. V was pared by 2 bases and J by 4 bases, with 6 bases of the junction left unmatched. This CDR3 contains 15 residues. The CDR3 reads CASSLRAGGLYGYTF. As DNA, the CDR3 is TGTGCCAGCAGTTTACGGGCAGGGGGCCTCTATGGCTACACCTTC.

V and J are TRBV7-9 and TRBJ1-1; 8 bases align to TRBD1. Germline V gene data show CDR1 as SEHNR and CDR2 as FQNEAQ (reference sequence). The CDR3 has 15 amino acids. Losses at the gene ends were 0 bases for V and 5 bases for J; bases not matched to a gene: 5. In DNA, the CDR3 is TGTGCCAGCAGCTTAGCGACAGGGGTGGGAACTGAAGCTTTCTTT. As protein: CASSLATGVGTEAFF.

This chain links TRBV9 with TRBJ1-4; D perhaps matches TRBD1 (5 bases). CDR1 and CDR2 (germline): SGDLS, YYNGEE. Trimming stripped 2 bases from V and 5 bases from J, with 10 bases between. The CDR3 length is 14 residues. Here the CDR3 DNA reads TGTGCCAGCAGCGTGGACAATGGGAATGAAAAACTGTTTTTT. Encoded protein: CASSVDNGNEKLFF.

This clonotype was counted only a few times. The chain is built from TRBV4-1 and TRBJ2-7, with D tentatively TRBD1 (6 bases). The CDR3 is made up of 14 amino acids. CDR1 MGHRA and CDR2 YSYEKL come from the germline V gene. V lost 3 bases, J lost 5 bases, and 14 bases lay in between. The CDR3 sequence is CASSHPEQGDEQYF. CDR3 bases: TGCGCCAGCAGCCATCCGGAACAGGGAGACGAGCAGTACTTC.

The chain links TRBV20-1 to TRBJ2-1; D possibly corresponds to TRBD2 (5 bases). Germline assignment: CDR1 DFQATT and CDR2 SNEGSKA (reference sequence). V was trimmed by 0 bases and J by 6 bases, leaving 18 bases between them. CDR3 length: 16 residues. The CDR3 loop reads CSARDLFGNRTNEQFF. The CDR3 DNA is TGCAGTGCTAGAGATTTATTCGGGAACAGAACCAATGAGCAGTTCTTC.

This clonotype was observed a few times. The gene calls are TRBV7-2 and TRBJ2-7, with D perhaps matching TRBD1 (6 bases). The CDR3 has 13 residues. Germline values: CDR1 SGHTA, CDR2 FQGNSA. V was clipped by 6 bases and J by 0 bases, with 9 bases between them. CDR3 bases: TGTGCCAGCAGGCCAGGGGCCTCCTACGAGCAGTACTTC. This sequence encodes CASRPGASYEQYF.

This clonotype came up a few times. The chain is built from TRBV15 and TRBJ1-4; D gene ambiguous. CDR1 is LNHNV and CDR2 is YYDKDF in the germline V gene (reference sequence). V was shortened by 3 bases and J by 8 bases, with 13 bases between the two germline ends. CDR3 length: 14 residues. The CDR3 DNA follows: TGTGCCACCAGCAGCCCGGTGCCGAGGGAAAAACTGTTTTTT. Protein product: CATSSPVPREKLFF.

The genes are TRBV18 and TRBJ2-3, with D maybe TRBD2 (5 bases). Trimming took off 3 bases at V and 5 bases at J, with 15 bases between the two ends. This CDR3 spans 15 amino acids. Per germline, CDR1 KGHSH and CDR2 LQKENI. CDR3 nucleotide sequence: TGTGCCAGCTCACCCACACTAGGAAACCGAGATACGCAGTATTTT. As protein: CASSPTLGNRDTQYF.

This clonotype has a handful of counts. The CDR3 DNA reads TGCGCCAGCAGCCGAGAGACTAGTCTCGGCTACAATGAGCAGTTCTTC. Its protein is CASSRETSLGYNEQFF. J is TRBJ2-1 and V is TRBV4-1, with D perhaps matching TRBD2 (6 bases). This CDR3 is 16 amino acids long. Germline V gives CDR1 MGHRA, CDR2 YSYEKL. Trimming stripped 4 bases from V and 3 bases from J, with 16 bases between.

V and J are TRBV5-1 and TRBJ2-5; either TRBD1 or TRBD2 may supply D (7 bases each). The CDR3 length is 14 residues. The germline CDR1 and CDR2 sequences are SGHRS and YFSETQ. Trimming took off 4 bases at V and 9 bases at J, with 19 bases between the two ends. CDR3 coding DNA: TGCGCCAGCAGCCCTTCGACAGGGAGGGCGGCCCAGTACTTC. Its translation is CASSPSTGRAAQYF.

The chain uses TRBV19 and TRBJ1-1; D gene uncertain. The CDR3 covers 13 residues. Germline lookup yields CDR1 LNHDA and CDR2 SQIVND (reference sequence). Trimming shortened V by 4 bases and J by 4 bases, and 10 bases separated the two germline ends. The CDR3 loop is CASSKERSTEAFF. As DNA, the CDR3 is TGTGCCAGTAGTAAGGAACGTTCCACTGAAGCTTTCTTT.

This clonotype has a count of ten or more. This rearrangement joins TRBV7-3 to TRBJ2-3; D tentatively reads TRBD1 or TRBD2 (5 bases each). Trimming took off 2 bases at V and 7 bases at J, with 16 bases between the two ends. The CDR3 has 15 amino acids. Germline loops: CDR1 SGHTA, CDR2 FQGTGA. CDR3 in DNA: TGTGCCAGCAGCTTAGGTACGGGACCCCAAAATACGCAGTATTTT. Encoded protein: CASSLGTGPQNTQYF.

This clonotype was counted a few times. The chain carries TRBV20-1 and TRBJ2-1; 13 bases fit TRBD2. V dropped 4 bases and J dropped 6; count of bases not matched to a gene: 3. Germline CDR1 reads DFQATT; CDR2 reads SNEGSKA (reference sequence). The CDR3 contains 14 residues. The CDR3 spells CSAILAGGPNEQFF. The DNA of the CDR3 is TGCAGTGCTATACTAGCGGGAGGGCCCAATGAGCAGTTCTTC.

CDR3 loop: CASSLAGGETGELFF. DNA of the CDR3: TGCGCCAGCAGCTTGGCGGGGGGCGAGACCGGGGAGCTGTTTTTT. This chain uses TRBV5-1 with TRBJ2-2, with D perhaps matching TRBD2 (7 bases). Germline lookup yields CDR1 SGHRS and CDR2 YFSETQ. V gave up 0 bases and J gave up 5 bases, with 11 bases separating them. This CDR3 is 15 amino acids long.